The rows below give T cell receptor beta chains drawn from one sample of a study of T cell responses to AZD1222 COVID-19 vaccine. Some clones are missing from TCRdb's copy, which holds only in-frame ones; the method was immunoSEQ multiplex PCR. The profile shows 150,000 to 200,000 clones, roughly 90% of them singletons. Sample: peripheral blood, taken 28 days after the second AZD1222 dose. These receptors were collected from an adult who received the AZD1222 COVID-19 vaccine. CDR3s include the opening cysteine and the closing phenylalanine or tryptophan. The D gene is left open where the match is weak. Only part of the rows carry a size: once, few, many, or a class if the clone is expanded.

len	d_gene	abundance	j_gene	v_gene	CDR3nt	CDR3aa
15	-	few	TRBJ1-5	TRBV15	TGTGCCACCAGCGCCCCGGGGGGGAAGGATCAGCCCCAGCATTTT	CATSAPGGKDQPQHF
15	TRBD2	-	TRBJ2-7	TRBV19	TGTGCCAGTAGTATAGCTAGCGGAGTATCCTACGAGCAGTACTTC	CASSIASGVSYEQYF
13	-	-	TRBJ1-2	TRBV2	TGTGCCAGCAGTTTAGGACAGAGTGGTGGCTACACCTTC	CASSLGQSGGYTF
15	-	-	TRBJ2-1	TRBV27	TGTGCCAGCAGTTCCCGACAGAGCTCCTACAATGAGCAGTTCTTC	CASSSRQSSYNEQFF
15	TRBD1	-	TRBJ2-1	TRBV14	TGTGCCAGCAGCCAAGAGGGCAGGGGGAGCAATGAGCAGTTCTTC	CASSQEGRGSNEQFF
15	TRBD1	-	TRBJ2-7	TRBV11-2	TGTGCCAGCAGCTTAGGACAGGGTTATTTCCACGAGCAGTACTTC	CASSLGQGYFHEQYF
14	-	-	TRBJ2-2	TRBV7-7	TGTGCTAGCACGCGGGCCGGTAACACCGGGGAGCTGTTTTTT	CASTRAGNTGELFF
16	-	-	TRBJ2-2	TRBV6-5	TGTGCCAGCAGTTACTCGATCGGAACGAACACCGGGGAGCTGTTTTTT	CASSYSIGTNTGELFF
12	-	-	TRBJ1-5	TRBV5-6	TGTGCCAGCAGCTTGAAGGCTCAGCCCCAGCATTTT	CASSLKAQPQHF
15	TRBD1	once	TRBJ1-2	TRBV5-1	TGCGCCAGCTCAAAGGGGACAGGGGATAACTATGGCTACACCTTC	CASSKGTGDNYGYTF
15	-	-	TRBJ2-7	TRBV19	TGTGCCAGTAGCCATACAGGGTTGGCTACCTACGAGCAGTACTTC	CASSHTGLATYEQYF
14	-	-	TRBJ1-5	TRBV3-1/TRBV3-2	TGTGCCAGCAGCCAAAACTATGGCAATCAGCCCCAGCATTTT	CASSQNYGNQPQHF
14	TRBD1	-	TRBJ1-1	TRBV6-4	TGTGCCAGCAGTGCACGACAGGGGGTCACTGAAGCTTTCTTT	CASSARQGVTEAFF
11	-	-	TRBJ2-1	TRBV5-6	TGTGCCAGCAGCTTTGGGCGTGAGCAGTTCTTC	CASSFGREQFF
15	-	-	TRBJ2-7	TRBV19	TGTGCCAGCACGCTGGGACATCTGGGGTCCTACGAGCAGTACTTC	CASTLGHLGSYEQYF
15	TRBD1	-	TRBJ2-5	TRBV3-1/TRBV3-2	TGTGCCAGCAGCCCGGACAGGGGGGGGCAAGAGACCCAGTACTTC	CASSPDRGGQETQYF
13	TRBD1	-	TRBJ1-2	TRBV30	TGTGCCTGGAGCGAAACCGGGACAGGTAGCTACACCTTC	CAWSETGTGSYTF
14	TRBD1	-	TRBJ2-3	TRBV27	TGTGCCAGCAGTAGGGACAGGACCACAGATACGCAGTATTTT	CASSRDRTTDTQYF
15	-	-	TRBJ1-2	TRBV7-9	TGTGCCAGCAGCTTAGTACAGGGTAACATCCATGGCTACACCTTC	CASSLVQGNIHGYTF
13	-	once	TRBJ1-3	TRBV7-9	TGTGCCAGCAGCTTACAGGCTGGAAACACCATATATTTT	CASSLQAGNTIYF
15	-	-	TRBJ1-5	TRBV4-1	TGCGCCAGCAGCCAAGACTCGGATAGCAATCAGCCCCAGCATTTT	CASSQDSDSNQPQHF
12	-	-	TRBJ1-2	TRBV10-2	TGCGCCAGCAGCCCCGAGGGGGATGGCTACACCTTC	CASSPEGDGYTF
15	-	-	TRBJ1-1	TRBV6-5	TGTGCCAGCAGTTACGTAGGCAGCGAGAACACTGAAGCTTTCTTT	CASSYVGSENTEAFF
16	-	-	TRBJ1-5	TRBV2	TGTGCCAGCAGTGATCGACGGGGGGGGAGCAATCAGCCCCAGCATTTT	CASSDRRGGSNQPQHF